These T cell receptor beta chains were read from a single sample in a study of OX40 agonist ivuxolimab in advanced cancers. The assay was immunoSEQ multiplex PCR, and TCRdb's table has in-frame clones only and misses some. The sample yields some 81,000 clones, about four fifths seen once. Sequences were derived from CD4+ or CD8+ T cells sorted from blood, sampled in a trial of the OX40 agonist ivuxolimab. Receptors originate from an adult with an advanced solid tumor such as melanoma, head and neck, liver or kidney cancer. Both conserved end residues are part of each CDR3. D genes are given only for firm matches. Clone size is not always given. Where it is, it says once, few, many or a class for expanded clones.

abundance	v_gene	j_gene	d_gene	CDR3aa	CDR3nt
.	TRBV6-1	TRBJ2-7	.	CASSEARSGGENEQYF	TGTGCCAGCAGTGAAGCGCGAAGCGGAGGTGAAAACGAGCAGTACTTC
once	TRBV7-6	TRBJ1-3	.	CASSLDLFPGNTIYF	TGTGCCAGCAGCTTAGATCTTTTCCCTGGAAACACCATATATTTT
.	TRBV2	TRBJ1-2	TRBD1	CASSRTGGYGYTF	TGTGCCAGCAGTCGTACAGGGGGCTATGGCTACACCTTC
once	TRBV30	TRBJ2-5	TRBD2	CAWDPGGETQYF	TGTGCCTGGGACCCGGGAGGCGAGACCCAGTACTTC
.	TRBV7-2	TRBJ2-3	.	CASSLKSGLGTDTQYF	TGTGCCAGCAGCTTAAAGTCGGGATTAGGCACAGATACGCAGTATTTT
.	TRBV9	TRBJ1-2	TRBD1	CASSVESDRVYGYTF	TGTGCCAGCAGCGTAGAAAGCGACAGGGTTTATGGCTACACCTTC
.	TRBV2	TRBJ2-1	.	CASSREEQFF	TGTGCCAGCAGCAGAGAGGAGCAGTTCTTC
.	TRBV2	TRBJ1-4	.	CASSAFGGNNEKLFF	TGTGCCAGCAGTGCCTTCGGCGGAAATAATGAAAAACTGTTTTTT
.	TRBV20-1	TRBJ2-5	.	CSGTAQETQYF	TGCAGTGGGACAGCTCAAGAGACCCAGTACTTC
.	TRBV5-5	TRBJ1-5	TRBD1	CASSYWTGLNQPQHF	TGTGCCAGCAGCTACTGGACAGGCCTCAATCAGCCCCAGCATTTT
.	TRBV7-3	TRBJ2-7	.	CASSSREGAGEQYF	TGTGCCAGCAGCTCCCGGGAGGGGGCGGGCGAGCAGTACTTC
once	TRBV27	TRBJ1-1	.	CASSVYPGAMNTEAFF	TGTGCCAGCAGTGTTTACCCAGGGGCTATGAACACTGAAGCTTTCTTT
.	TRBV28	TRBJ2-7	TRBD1	CASSPGTGLKYEQYF	TGTGCCAGCAGCCCCGGGACAGGGTTGAAATACGAGCAGTACTTC
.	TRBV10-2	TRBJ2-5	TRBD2	CASSAGLPPETQYF	TGCGCCAGCAGCGCGGGACTACCTCCAGAGACCCAGTACTTC
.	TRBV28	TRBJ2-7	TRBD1	CASSPGQGPSYEQYF	TGTGCCAGCAGTCCTGGACAGGGGCCTTCCTACGAGCAGTACTTC
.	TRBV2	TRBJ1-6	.	CASKPDRGNSPLHF	TGTGCCAGCAAGCCGGACAGAGGTAATTCACCCCTCCACTTT
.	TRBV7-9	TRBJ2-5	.	CASSRQGYQETQYF	TGTGCCAGCAGTCGTCAGGGGTATCAAGAGACCCAGTACTTC
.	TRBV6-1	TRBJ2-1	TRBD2	CASSGGLAFGEQFF	TGTGCCAGCAGTGGGGGACTAGCGTTTGGTGAGCAGTTCTTC
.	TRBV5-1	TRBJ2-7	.	CASSLGKTDLLYEQYF	TGCGCCAGCAGCTTGGGGAAGACGGATCTACTCTACGAGCAGTACTTC
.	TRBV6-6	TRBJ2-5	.	CASSYSRVRETQYF	TGTGCCAGCAGTTACTCACGGGTACGAGAGACCCAGTACTTC
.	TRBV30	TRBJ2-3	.	CAWTPRTTAYTQYF	TGTGCCTGGACTCCCCGCACGACGGCTTATACGCAGTATTTT
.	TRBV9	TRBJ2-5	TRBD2	CASSATSGGAGYRQETQYF	TGTGCCAGCAGCGCCACTAGCGGGGGGGCGGGTTATAGACAAGAGACCCAGTACTTC
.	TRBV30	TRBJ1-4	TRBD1	CAWSGQGVFDEKLFF	TGTGCCTGGAGCGGACAGGGGGTATTTGATGAAAAACTGTTTTTT